This TCR beta chain was captured by sequencing in a study of blood T cells in healthy people across ages. Caucasian individuals from Russia who were healthy and aged roughly 6 to 95 acted as donors. For the second PCR, which ran for roughly 7 to 11 cycles, a sample-barcoded 5' primer and a J-beta primer mix were used. Sequencing yielded, for each sample, at least 2.5 million paired-end reads carrying CDR3. TCRdb recomputed calls from the 5' RACE reads with MiXCR, one row per CDR3 protein. The repertoire holds around 900,000 distinct CDR3 sequences, with roughly 50% as singletons. General study results and limits: Higher naive T cell percentage went strongly together with higher TCR beta diversity. Higher diversity and more naive CD4+ cells were features of long-lived donors, compared to aged donors.

The CDR3 totals 13 residues. Trimming removed 2 bases at V and 4 bases at J, with 6 bases between. CDR1 and CDR2 (germline): SGHTA, FQGTGA. With respect to this clonotype: Its cognate antigen is unknown.

This chain joins TRBV7-3 and TRBJ2-1; D ambiguous. Sequencing was performed on blood. This clonotype originated in a woman aged 55-75 years in good health. The CDR3, as DNA: TGTGCCAGCAGCTTATACCGGTACAATGAGCAGTTCTTC. Its translation is CASSLYRYNEQFF.